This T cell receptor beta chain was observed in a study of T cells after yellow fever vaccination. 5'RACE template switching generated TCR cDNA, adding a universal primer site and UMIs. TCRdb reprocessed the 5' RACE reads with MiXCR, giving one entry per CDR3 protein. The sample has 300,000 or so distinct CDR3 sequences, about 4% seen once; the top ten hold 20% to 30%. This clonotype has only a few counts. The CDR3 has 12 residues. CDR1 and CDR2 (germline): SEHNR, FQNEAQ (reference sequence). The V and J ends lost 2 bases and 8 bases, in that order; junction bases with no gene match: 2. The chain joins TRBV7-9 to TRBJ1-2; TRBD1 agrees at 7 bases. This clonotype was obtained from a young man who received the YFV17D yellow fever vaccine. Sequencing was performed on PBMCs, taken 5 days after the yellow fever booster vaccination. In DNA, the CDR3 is TGTGCCAGCAGCTTAACACAGGGGGGCTACACCTTC. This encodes CASSLTQGGYTF.